This T cell receptor beta chain was recovered during a study of T-cell memory formation after mild COVID-19. Whole-study findings and limits: Pre-infection memory already had some responding clones, implying cross-reactive memory joined.

Constant-segment primers were used for 5'RACE, and the resulting TCR alpha and TCR beta cDNA libraries carried sample barcodes and UMIs. TCRdb called the 5' RACE reads again in MiXCR, with one record for every CDR3 protein. Of 250,000 to 300,000 distinct CDR3 sequences in the sample, approximately 15% were seen once. This clonotype has at least ten counts. What it binds is unknown. The length of the CDR3 is 16 residues. V lost 1 base and J lost 4, with 15 bases in between. Germline lookup yields CDR1 SGHVS and CDR2 FQNEAQ. The TCR comes from a man younger than 35 who had mild COVID-19 (a few samples of this study predate the infection). Cell type and time point are not known. The chain joins TRBV7-8 to TRBJ2-3; the D gene could be TRBD1 or TRBD2 (5 bases each). The specimen sequenced was PBMCs or a T cell subset sorted from them (not recorded which). The CDR3 sequence: CASSLGSGLEADTQYF. For the CDR3, the DNA is TGTGCCAGCAGCTTAGGTTCGGGGCTAGAGGCAGATACGCAGTATTTT.